This TCR beta chain was captured in a study of cytomegalovirus exposure and HLA in healthy donors. Study as a whole: A data release that came early held roughly 90 million unique TCRs from HLA-typed donors. Findings and limits, study-wide: A later analysis showed HLA-associated TCR beta chains outstripping equally common others in clonal expansion.

Comments on this clone: Antigen: not known.

A multiplex PCR was run with 60 Vbeta primers and 13 Jbeta primers. Sequencing used immunoSEQ multiplex PCR; TCRdb keeps in-frame clones, though not all of them. The sample consists of some 150,000 clones, more than 75% of them appearing once. The CDR3 contains 13 residues. Trimming pared 5 bases from V and 1 base from J, leaving 9 bases between. Per the germline V gene, CDR1 is MDHEN and CDR2 is SYDVKM. The rearrangement joins TRBV28 to TRBJ2-7; perhaps TRBD1 as D (5 bases). The source of this sequence is a male donor in good health and CMV-seronegative. The sample consisted of PBMCs. CDR3 in DNA: TGTGCCAGCAGTACAACAGGTTCCTACGAGCAGTACTTC. Its protein is CASSTTGSYEQYF.